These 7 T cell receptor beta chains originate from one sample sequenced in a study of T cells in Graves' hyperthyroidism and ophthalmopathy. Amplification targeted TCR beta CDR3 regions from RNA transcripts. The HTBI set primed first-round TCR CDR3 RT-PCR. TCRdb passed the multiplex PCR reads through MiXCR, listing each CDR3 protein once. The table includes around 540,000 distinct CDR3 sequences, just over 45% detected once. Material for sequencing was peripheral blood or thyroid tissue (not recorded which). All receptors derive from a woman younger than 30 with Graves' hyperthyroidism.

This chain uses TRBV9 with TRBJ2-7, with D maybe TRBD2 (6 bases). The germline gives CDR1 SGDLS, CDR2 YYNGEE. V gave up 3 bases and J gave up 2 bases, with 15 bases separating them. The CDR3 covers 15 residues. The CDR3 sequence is CASSGGDFFTYEQYF. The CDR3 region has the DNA TGTGCCAGCAGCGGAGGGGACTTCTTCACCTACGAGCAGTACTTC.

The CDR3 sequence: CSVEGGQGTYTF. As DNA, the CDR3 is TGCAGCGTTGAAGGGGGCCAGGGGACGTACACCTTC. The J gene is TRBJ1-2, the V gene TRBV29-1, with a tentative D call TRBD1 (6 bases). Germline values: CDR1 SQVTM, CDR2 ANQGSEA. Trimming cost V 1 base and J 11 bases, with 14 bases left between them. The length of the CDR3 is 12 residues.

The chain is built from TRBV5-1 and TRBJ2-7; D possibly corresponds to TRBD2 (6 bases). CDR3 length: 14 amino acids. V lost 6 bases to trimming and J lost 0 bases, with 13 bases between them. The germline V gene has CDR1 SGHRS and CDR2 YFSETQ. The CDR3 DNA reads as TGCGCCAGCATGGCCGGAGGGAACTCCTACGAGCAGTACTTC. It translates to CASMAGGNSYEQYF.

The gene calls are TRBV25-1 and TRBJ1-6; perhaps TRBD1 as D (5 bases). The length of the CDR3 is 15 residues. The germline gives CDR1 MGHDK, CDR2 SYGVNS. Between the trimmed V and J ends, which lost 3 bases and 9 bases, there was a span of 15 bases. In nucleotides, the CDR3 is TGTGCCAGCAGTGAGAGGGGCAGGGACGGTTCACCCCTCCACTTT. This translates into CASSERGRDGSPLHF.

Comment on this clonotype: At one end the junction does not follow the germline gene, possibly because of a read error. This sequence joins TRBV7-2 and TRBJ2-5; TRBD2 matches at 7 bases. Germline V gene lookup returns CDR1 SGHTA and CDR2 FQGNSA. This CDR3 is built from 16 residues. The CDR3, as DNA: TGCGCCAGCAGCTTTAGCCCTAGCGGTGTACAAGAGACCCAGTACTTC. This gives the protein CASSFSPSGVQETQYF.

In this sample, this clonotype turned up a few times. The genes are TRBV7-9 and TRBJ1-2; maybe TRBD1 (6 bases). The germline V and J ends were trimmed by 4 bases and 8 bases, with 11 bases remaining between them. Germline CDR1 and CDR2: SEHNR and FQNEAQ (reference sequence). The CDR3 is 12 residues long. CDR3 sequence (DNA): TGTGCCAGCAGCTCAGGGGCGAGAGGCTACACCTTC. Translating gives CASSSGARGYTF.

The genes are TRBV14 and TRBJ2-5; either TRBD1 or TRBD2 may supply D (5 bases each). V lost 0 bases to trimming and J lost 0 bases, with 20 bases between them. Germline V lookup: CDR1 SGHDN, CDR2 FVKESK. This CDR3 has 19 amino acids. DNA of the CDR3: TGTGCCAGCAGCCAAGATGGGGGTGAAAGAGCAGAGTACCAAGAGACCCAGTACTTC. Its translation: CASSQDGGERAEYQETQYF.